The 30 T cell receptor beta chains presented below share a single source sample, sequenced in a study of OX40 agonist ivuxolimab in advanced cancers. The table came from immunoSEQ multiplex PCR; TCRdb's copy has only in-frame clones and leaves some out. Here the sample spans over 75,000 clones, around 87% being singletons. The sequencing used CD4+ or CD8+ T cells sorted from blood, collected in a trial of the OX40 agonist ivuxolimab. The receptors here all came from an adult with an advanced solid tumor such as melanoma, head and neck, liver or kidney cancer.

This chain connects TRBV28 to TRBJ1-1; a weak D match, TRBD1 (5 bases). The V gene's germline CDR1 is MDHEN and CDR2 SYDVKM. The ends were cut back, 6 bases at V and 6 bases at J, with 20 bases in the middle. The CDR3 covers 15 residues. The CDR3 loop reads CASSSSGRPGAEAFF. CDR3 nucleotides: TGTGCCAGCAGCTCCAGCGGCCGGCCGGGGGCTGAAGCTTTCTTT.

The chain links TRBV29-1 to TRBJ1-2; 8 bases fit TRBD1. CDR3 length: 13 residues. V shed 7 bases, J shed 1 base, and the junction held 5 bases outside the gene matches. Germline loops: CDR1 SQVTM, CDR2 ANQGSEA. This chain's CDR3 is CSAGQAVNYGYTF. The CDR3 DNA reads as TGCAGCGCGGGACAGGCGGTTAACTATGGCTACACCTTC.

The rearrangement joins TRBV7-3 to TRBJ1-2; TRBD1 might be the D (5 bases). V was trimmed by 2 bases and J by 8 bases, leaving 15 bases between them. The CDR3 spans 14 residues. Per germline, CDR1 SGHTA and CDR2 FQGTGA. The CDR3 sequence: CASSLGEGARGYTF. CDR3 sequence (DNA): TGTGCCAGCAGCTTAGGGGAAGGGGCGCGCGGCTACACCTTC.

This clone appeared once. CDR3 region: CASSQETSGRAVFYEQFF. In DNA, the CDR3 is TGCGCCAGCAGCCAGGAAACTAGCGGGAGGGCCGTATTCTATGAGCAGTTCTTC. V gene TRBV4-1 combines with J gene TRBJ2-1; 13 bases line up with TRBD2. The CDR3 is 18 residues long. CDR1 MGHRA and CDR2 YSYEKL come from the germline V gene. Trimming took 3 bases from V and 8 from J; bases not matched to a gene: 13.

This CDR3 reads CASSEVRTYNEQFF. In nucleotides, the CDR3 is TGCGCCAGCAGTGAGGTCCGAACCTACAATGAGCAGTTCTTC. This chain uses TRBV10-2 with TRBJ2-1; D is uncertain. Germline CDR1 and CDR2: WSHSY and SAAADI. V dropped 2 bases and J dropped 2 bases, with 7 bases sitting between them. The CDR3 is 14 residues long.

This chain joins TRBV19 and TRBJ1-2; tentative D call: TRBD1 (6 bases). Trimming removed 4 bases at V and 2 bases at J, with 11 bases between. The germline CDR1 and CDR2 sequences are LNHDA and SQIVND (reference sequence). This CDR3 region has 14 residues. The CDR3 nucleotides are TGTGCCAGTAGTAAAAGCAGGGGAAACTATGGCTACACCTTC. It codes for CASSKSRGNYGYTF.

The chain has TRBV28 and TRBJ2-7, with 7 bases lining up with TRBD2. CDR3 length: 15 amino acids. V lost 8 bases, J lost 3 bases, and 13 bases stayed unmatched. Germline loops: CDR1 MDHEN, CDR2 SYDVKM. The CDR3 DNA follows: TGTGCCAGCGTACCTAGCGGAGCCCTTCACTACGAGCAGTACTTC. Its protein product is CASVPSGALHYEQYF.

This chain connects TRBV19 to TRBJ2-1; D gene uncertain. This CDR3 region has 15 residues. From germline, CDR1 is LNHDA and CDR2 SQIVND (reference sequence). Trimming removed 6 bases from V and 5 bases from J, with 17 bases in between. CDR3 sequence (DNA): TGTGCCAGTAGGGCGCTTGGTTTTGGCAACAATGAGCAGTTCTTC. It specifies CASRALGFGNNEQFF.

This chain uses TRBV5-4 with TRBJ1-2, with 10 nucleotides matching TRBD1. The CDR3 runs 15 residues. Trimming at V came to 3 bases and at J to 3 bases, leaving 5 bases not matched to a gene. The germline V gene encodes CDR1 SGHNT and CDR2 YYREEE (reference sequence). The CDR3 reads CASSSATGGDYGYTF. CDR3 DNA: TGTGCCAGCAGCTCAGCGACAGGGGGCGACTATGGCTACACCTTC.

The chain carries TRBV7-9 and TRBJ2-2; D remains ambiguous. The length of the CDR3 is 14 residues. Between the trimmed V and J ends, which lost 1 base and 3 bases, there was a span of 6 bases. Germline values: CDR1 SEHNR, CDR2 FQNEAQ (reference sequence). The CDR3 DNA is TGTGCCAGCAGCTTAGAACTCGACACCGGGGAGCTGTTTTTT. Protein sequence: CASSLELDTGELFF.

The chain uses TRBV6-1 and TRBJ2-2, with TRBD1 matching over 7 bases. Germline assignment: CDR1 MNHNS and CDR2 SASEGT. Unmatched junction bases numbered 3, after V lost 5 bases and J lost 6 bases. The CDR3 has 13 residues. This chain's CDR3 is CASSHRGPGELFF. CDR3 in DNA: TGTGCCAGCAGTCACAGGGGTCCCGGGGAGCTGTTTTTT.

The chain carries TRBV7-2 and TRBJ2-5; maybe TRBD1 (6 bases). V lost 7 bases and J 2 bases, leaving 11 bases between the germline ends. Germline V gene lookup returns CDR1 SGHTA and CDR2 FQGNSA. This CDR3 has 13 residues. Here the CDR3 reads CASTQGWQETQYF. The CDR3 nucleotides are TGTGCCAGCACGCAGGGGTGGCAAGAGACCCAGTACTTC. Using reference TRBV7-2 and TRBJ2-5 for the parts outside the CDR3, the full variable domain is GAGVSQSPSNKVTEKGKDVELRCDPISGHTALYWYRQSLGQGLEFLIYFQGNSAPDKSGLPSDRFSAERTGGSVSTLTIQRTQQEDSAVYLCASTQGWQETQYFGPGTRLLVL.

J is TRBJ2-5 and V is TRBV19, with D hard to call. The CDR3 runs 13 residues. Trimming shortened V by 1 base and J by 4 bases, and 7 bases separated the two germline ends. The germline gives CDR1 LNHDA, CDR2 SQIVND (reference sequence). CDR3 in amino acids: CASSIAFAETQYF. The CDR3, as DNA: TGTGCCAGTAGTATAGCCTTCGCAGAGACCCAGTACTTC. Full variable domain (rest looked up from reference TRBV19 and TRBJ2-5): DGGITQSPKYLFRKEGQNVTLSCEQNLNHDAMYWYRQDPGQGLRLIYYSQIVNDFQKGDIAEGYSVSREKKESFPLTVTSAQKNPTAFYLCASSIAFAETQYFGPGTRLLVL.

DNA for the CDR3: TGTGCCAGCAGCCAAGATCCAAGGTCCGGGGAGCTGTTTTTT. Translation gives CASSQDPRSGELFF. The chain couples TRBV14 to TRBJ2-2; no reliable D call. Germline CDR1 is SGHDN and CDR2 is FVKESK. V was pared by 0 bases and J by 6 bases, with 8 bases between. This CDR3 comprises 14 residues. Full variable domain (rest looked up from reference TRBV14 and TRBJ2-2): EAGVTQFPSHSVIEKGQTVTLRCDPISGHDNLYWYRRVMGKEIKFLLHFVKESKQDESGMPNNRFLAERTGGTYSTLKVQPAELEDSGVYFCASSQDPRSGELFFGEGSRLTVL.

This clone was picked up one time. This CDR3 is also generated by other DNA sequences in the sample. The chain has TRBV5-1 and TRBJ2-3; D unclear. There are 13 residues in the CDR3. The germline gives CDR1 SGHRS, CDR2 YFSETQ. Trimming cost V 0 bases and J 5 bases, with 7 bases left between them. CDR3 in DNA: TGCGCCAGCAGCTTGGGGGCCGGAGATACGCAGTATTTT. Protein sequence: CASSLGAGDTQYF.

The chain recombines TRBV7-8 with TRBJ2-1; 8 bases fit TRBD2. The germline V gene encodes CDR1 SGHVS and CDR2 FQNEAQ. The CDR3 has 14 residues. The V gene end was trimmed by 8 bases and the J gene end by 2 bases; junction bases not matched to a gene: 5. CDR3 coding DNA: TGTGCCAGCGCGGAGACTAGCGCCTACAATGAGCAGTTCTTC. As protein: CASAETSAYNEQFF.

This sequence joins TRBV4-3 and TRBJ2-1; no reliable D call. The germline CDR1 and CDR2 sequences are LGHNA and YSLEER. V was cut by 4 bases and J by 0 bases, with 16 bases left in between. This CDR3 spans 17 amino acids. This chain's CDR3 is CASSPQIDGYSYNEQFF. The CDR3 DNA sequence: TGCGCCAGCAGCCCCCAGATTGACGGATACTCCTACAATGAGCAGTTCTTC.

This CDR3 reads CAISEAAGYGNTIYF. The DNA for the CDR3 is TGTGCCATCAGTGAAGCGGCAGGGTATGGAAACACCATATATTTT. V usage is TRBV10-3 and J usage is TRBJ1-3; D might be TRBD1 (5 bases). Per germline, CDR1 ENHRY and CDR2 SYGVKD. V lost 3 bases and J lost 3, with 12 bases in between. The CDR3 extends over 15 amino acids.

This clone was seen only once. The chain joins TRBV30 to TRBJ2-5, with 7 positions matching TRBD1. Germline V gene data show CDR1 as GTSNPN and CDR2 as SVGIG (reference sequence). Losses at the gene ends were 7 bases for V and 0 bases for J; bases not matched to a gene: 5. The CDR3 has 13 residues. The CDR3 is CASSGTDQETQYF. As DNA, the CDR3 is TGTGCCTCCTCCGGGACAGACCAAGAGACCCAGTACTTC.

In its sample, this clone was seen once. The gene calls are TRBV10-1 and TRBJ2-3, with 13 bases that match TRBD2. The junction had 5 bases not matched to a gene; V was cut back by 5 bases and J by 3 bases. From germline, CDR1 is WNHNN and CDR2 SYGVQD (reference sequence). The CDR3 runs to 16 residues. The CDR3 nucleotides read TGCGCCAGCAGTCAACTAGCGGGAGGGGTGACAGATACGCAGTATTTT. Encoded protein: CASSQLAGGVTDTQYF.

V usage is TRBV5-1 and J usage is TRBJ2-7, with 8 bases aligning to TRBD1. After removal of 4 bases from V and 7 bases from J, the junction contained 7 bases not matched to a gene. The CDR3 is 13 amino acids. Germline V lookup: CDR1 SGHRS, CDR2 YFSETQ. CDR3: CASSPDRVREQYF. The CDR3 bases are TGCGCCAGCAGCCCGGACAGGGTGCGGGAGCAGTACTTC.

The rearrangement joins TRBV7-7 to TRBJ2-1; D is uncertain. The germline V gene has CDR1 SSHAT and CDR2 FNYEAQ (reference sequence). V was clipped by 3 bases and J by 0 bases, with 9 bases between them. The CDR3 has 15 residues. The CDR3 region has the DNA TGTGCCAGCAGCTTCGGCAAGAGCTCCTACAATGAGCAGTTCTTC. It yields the protein CASSFGKSSYNEQFF. Together with reference TRBV7-7 and TRBJ2-1, the CDR3 gives the full variable domain: GAGVSQSPRYKVTKRGQDVTLRCDPISSHATLYWYQQALGQGPEFLTYFNYEAQPDKSGLPSDRFSAERPEGSISTLTIQRTEQRDSAMYRCASSFGKSSYNEQFFGPGTRLTVL.

This chain uses TRBV6-4 with TRBJ1-1; TRBD1 is a possible D gene (5 bases). V lost 4 bases and J lost 4, with 16 bases in between. CDR3 size: 15 residues. CDR1 and CDR2 (germline): MRHNA, SNTAGT. The CDR3 region is CASSASGLGGTEAFF. The CDR3 nucleotides read TGTGCCAGCAGTGCATCAGGGTTGGGGGGCACTGAAGCTTTCTTT.

The chain couples TRBV6-6 to TRBJ2-7; unclear D gene. The CDR3 loop spans 13 amino acids. The ends were cut back, 4 bases at V and 3 bases at J, with 10 bases in the middle. In germline, CDR1 is MNHNY, CDR2 SVGAGI (reference sequence). CDR3 bases: TGTGCCAGCAGTTCTCCAGGCCGCTACGAGCAGTACTTC. Its protein product is CASSSPGRYEQYF.

The chain uses TRBV27 and TRBJ1-2; D may be TRBD1 (6 bases). Per germline, CDR1 MNHEY and CDR2 SMNVEV (reference sequence). The CDR3 runs to 13 residues. Trimming pared 6 bases from V and 3 bases from J, leaving 11 bases between. The CDR3 protein is CASSPRGHYGYTF. The CDR3 nucleotides are TGTGCCAGCAGCCCCCGGGGGCACTATGGCTACACCTTC.

J is TRBJ1-1 and V is TRBV9; possibly TRBD1 for D (5 bases). The V gene's germline CDR1 is SGDLS and CDR2 YYNGEE. The CDR3 runs 15 residues. V gave up 1 base and J gave up 0 bases, with 10 bases separating them. CDR3 sequence: CASSVRGEMNTEAFF. CDR3 nucleotide sequence: TGTGCCAGCAGCGTACGGGGGGAAATGAACACTGAAGCTTTCTTT.

This clone is medium-sized. The chain joins TRBV9 to TRBJ1-2; 7 nucleotides line up with TRBD1. V trimming: 3 bases; J trimming: 3 bases; junction bases outside the gene matches: 5. The germline gives CDR1 SGDLS, CDR2 YYNGEE. The CDR3 spans 14 residues. CDR3: CASSATGDDYGYTF. DNA of the CDR3: TGTGCCAGCAGCGCTACAGGGGACGACTATGGCTACACCTTC.

This sequence joins TRBV6-5 and TRBJ2-7, with 8 positions matching TRBD1. Trimming at V came to 3 bases and at J to 3 bases, leaving 4 bases not matched to a gene. The germline CDR1 and CDR2 sequences are MNHEY and SVGAGI. CDR3 length: 14 residues. CDR3 amino acids: CASSYGDRYYEQYF. In nucleotides, the CDR3 is TGTGCCAGCAGTTATGGGGACAGGTACTACGAGCAGTACTTC.

This rearrangement joins TRBV19 to TRBJ1-5, with D maybe TRBD1 (6 bases). V shed 4 bases and J shed 5 bases, with 9 bases lying between them. CDR1 and CDR2 (germline): LNHDA, SQIVND (reference sequence). The CDR3 runs to 13 residues. Written as DNA, the CDR3 is TGTGCCAGTAGTAGAAACAGGGATCAGCCCCAGCATTTT. Its protein product is CASSRNRDQPQHF. Together with reference TRBV19 and TRBJ1-5, the CDR3 gives the full variable domain: DGGITQSPKYLFRKEGQNVTLSCEQNLNHDAMYWYRQDPGQGLRLIYYSQIVNDFQKGDIAEGYSVSREKKESFPLTVTSAQKNPTAFYLCASSRNRDQPQHFGDGTRLSIL.

The chain links TRBV7-2 to TRBJ2-1; weak D call: TRBD1 (6 bases). Germline loops: CDR1 SGHTA, CDR2 FQGNSA. This CDR3 has 14 residues. V lost 6 bases and J lost 7, with 16 bases in between. CDR3 sequence reads: CASRGAWPGNEQFF. Written as DNA, the CDR3 is TGTGCCAGCAGGGGGGCATGGCCGGGTAATGAGCAGTTCTTC.